The T cell receptor beta chain described here comes from a study of blood T cell repertoires in COVID-19. For the study at large: Samples of COVID-19 (acute and convalescent) were obtained from the United States, Italy and Spain. Sources were T cells, B-cell-depleted T cells, or PBMCs; the material itself was cDNA or gDNA.

Trimming took 0 bases from V and 7 from J; bases not matched to a gene: 5. From germline, CDR1 is LNHDA and CDR2 SQIVND (reference sequence). This CDR3 is 15 amino acids long. This clone was seen only once. In the authors' methods: Estimation of nucleated cell counts was performed using reference gene primer amplification. TCRdb keeps only in-frame clones here, not all; method: immunoSEQ multiplex PCR. V, J and clone size reflect that table, while D and trimming were determined from the DNA. The table lists about 110,000 clones, 60% to 85% of them singletons. The sequencing input was peripheral blood. The chain recombines TRBV19 with TRBJ2-2; 7 nucleotides match TRBD1. The TCR sequence derives from a human donor in a cohort sampled during active or convalescent COVID-19. Here the CDR3 DNA reads TGTGCCAGTAGTATAGATACAGGGGCGGTCGGGGAGCTGTTTTTT. It yields the protein CASSIDTGAVGELFF.